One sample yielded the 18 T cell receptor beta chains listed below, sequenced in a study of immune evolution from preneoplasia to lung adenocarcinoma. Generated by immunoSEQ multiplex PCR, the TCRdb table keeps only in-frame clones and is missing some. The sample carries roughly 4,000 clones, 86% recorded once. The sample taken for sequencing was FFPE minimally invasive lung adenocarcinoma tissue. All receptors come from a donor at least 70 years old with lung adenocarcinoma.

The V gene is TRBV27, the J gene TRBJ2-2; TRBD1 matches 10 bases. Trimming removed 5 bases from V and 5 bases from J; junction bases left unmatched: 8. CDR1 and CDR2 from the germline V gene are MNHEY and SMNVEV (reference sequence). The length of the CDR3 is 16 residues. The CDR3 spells CASSTPDRGRTGELFF. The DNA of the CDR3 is TGTGCCAGCAGTACCCCTGACAGGGGGCGTACCGGGGAGCTGTTTTTT.

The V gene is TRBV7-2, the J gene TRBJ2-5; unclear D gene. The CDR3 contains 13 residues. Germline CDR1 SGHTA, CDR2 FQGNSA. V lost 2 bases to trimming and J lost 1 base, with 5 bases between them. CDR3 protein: CASSLTPQETQYF. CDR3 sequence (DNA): TGTGCCAGCAGCTTAACCCCCCAAGAGACCCAGTACTTC.

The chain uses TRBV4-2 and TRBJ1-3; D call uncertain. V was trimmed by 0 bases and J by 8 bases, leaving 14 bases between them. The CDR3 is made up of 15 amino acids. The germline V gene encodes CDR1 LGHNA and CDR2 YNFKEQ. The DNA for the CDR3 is TGTGCCAGCAGCCAAGAGTATCCCAGTATAGACACCATATATTTT. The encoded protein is CASSQEYPSIDTIYF.

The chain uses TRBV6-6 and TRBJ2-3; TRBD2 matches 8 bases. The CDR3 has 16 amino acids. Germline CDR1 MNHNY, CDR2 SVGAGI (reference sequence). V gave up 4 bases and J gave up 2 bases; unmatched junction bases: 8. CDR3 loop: CASSSQLAGNTDTQYF. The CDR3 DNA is TGTGCCAGCAGTTCTCAGCTAGCGGGCAACACAGATACGCAGTATTTT.

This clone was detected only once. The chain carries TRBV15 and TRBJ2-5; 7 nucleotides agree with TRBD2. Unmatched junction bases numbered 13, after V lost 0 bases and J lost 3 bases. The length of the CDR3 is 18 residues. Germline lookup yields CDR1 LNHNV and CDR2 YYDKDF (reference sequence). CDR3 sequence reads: CATSREMELAGFKETQYF. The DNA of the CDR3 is TGTGCCACCAGCAGAGAGATGGAATTAGCGGGTTTCAAAGAGACCCAGTACTTC.

This chain's CDR3 is CASSYVESEQYF. Written as DNA, the CDR3 is TGTGCCAGCAGCTACGTTGAGAGCGAGCAGTACTTC. This chain joins TRBV6-6 and TRBJ2-7; D is uncertain. Trimming cost V 6 bases and J 6 bases, with 12 bases left between them. The CDR3 covers 12 residues. Germline lookup yields CDR1 MNHNY and CDR2 SVGAGI (reference sequence).

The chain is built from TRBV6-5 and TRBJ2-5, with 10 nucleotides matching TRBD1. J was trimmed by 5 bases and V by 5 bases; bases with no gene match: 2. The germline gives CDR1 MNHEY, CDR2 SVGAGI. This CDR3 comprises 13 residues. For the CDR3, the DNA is TGTGCCAGCAGTCCGGACAGGGGGGAGACCCAGTACTTC. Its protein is CASSPDRGETQYF.

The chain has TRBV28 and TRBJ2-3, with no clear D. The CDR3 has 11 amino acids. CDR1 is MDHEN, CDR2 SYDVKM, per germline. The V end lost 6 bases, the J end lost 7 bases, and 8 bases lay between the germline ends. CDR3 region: CASSPLNTQYF. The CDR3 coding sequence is TGTGCCAGCAGCCCTCTCAATACGCAGTATTTT. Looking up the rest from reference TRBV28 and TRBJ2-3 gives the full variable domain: DVKVTQSSRYLVKRTGEKVFLECVQDMDHENMFWYRQDPGLGLRLIYFSYDVKMKEKGDIPEGYSVSREKKERFSLILESASTNQTSMYLCASSPLNTQYFGPGTRLTVL.

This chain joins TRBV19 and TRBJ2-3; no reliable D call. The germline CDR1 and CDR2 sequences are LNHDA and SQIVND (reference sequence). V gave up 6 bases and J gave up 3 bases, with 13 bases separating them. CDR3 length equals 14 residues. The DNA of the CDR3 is TGTGCCAGTAGCCCTCCCGGGCAAACAGATACGCAGTATTTT. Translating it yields CASSPPGQTDTQYF.

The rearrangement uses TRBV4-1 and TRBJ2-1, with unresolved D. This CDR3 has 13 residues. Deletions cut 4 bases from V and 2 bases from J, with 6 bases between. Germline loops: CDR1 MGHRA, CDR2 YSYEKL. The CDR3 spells CASSPQTYNEQFF. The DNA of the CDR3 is TGCGCCAGCAGCCCTCAAACCTACAATGAGCAGTTCTTC.

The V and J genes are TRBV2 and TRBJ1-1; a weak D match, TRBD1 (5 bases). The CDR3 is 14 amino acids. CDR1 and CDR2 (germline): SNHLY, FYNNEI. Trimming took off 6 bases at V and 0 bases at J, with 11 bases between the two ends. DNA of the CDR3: TGTGCCAGCAGCCCCGGGACGGTGAACACTGAAGCTTTCTTT. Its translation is CASSPGTVNTEAFF. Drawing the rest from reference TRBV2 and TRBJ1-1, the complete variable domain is EPEVTQTPSHQVTQMGQEVILRCVPISNHLYFYWYRQILGQKVEFLVSFYNNEISEKSEIFDDQFSVERPDGSNFTLKIRSTKLEDSAMYFCASSPGTVNTEAFFGQGTRLTVV.

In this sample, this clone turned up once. In DNA form, the CDR3 reads TGTGCCAGCAGTTACCAGAGGGGCTCTGGAAACACCATATATTTT. Its protein is CASSYQRGSGNTIYF. V gene TRBV6-5 combines with J gene TRBJ1-3, with D perhaps matching TRBD1 (5 bases). Trimming pared 2 bases from V and 0 bases from J, leaving 8 bases between. The CDR3 spans 15 residues. Germline lookup yields CDR1 MNHEY and CDR2 SVGAGI.

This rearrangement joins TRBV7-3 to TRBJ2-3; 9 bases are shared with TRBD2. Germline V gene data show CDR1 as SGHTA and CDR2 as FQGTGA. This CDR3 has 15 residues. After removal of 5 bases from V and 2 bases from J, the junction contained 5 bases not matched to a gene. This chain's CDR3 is CASSETSGATDTQYF. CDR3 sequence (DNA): TGTGCCAGCAGCGAGACTAGCGGAGCCACAGATACGCAGTATTTT.

The CDR3 spells CASSQTVGLAGGLYF. The CDR3 nucleotides are TGCGCCAGCAGCCAGACGGTGGGGCTAGCGGGAGGCCTGTACTTC. The chain joins TRBV4-3 to TRBJ2-4; the match to TRBD2 covers 11 bases. CDR3 length equals 15 residues. Trimming cost V 3 bases and J 15 bases; bases outside gene matches: 13. Germline loops: CDR1 LGHNA, CDR2 YSLEER.

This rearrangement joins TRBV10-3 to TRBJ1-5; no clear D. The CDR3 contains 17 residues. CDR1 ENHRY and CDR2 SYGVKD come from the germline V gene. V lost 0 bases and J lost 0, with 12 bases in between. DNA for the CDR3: TGTGCCATCAGTGAGTCGATGGGCGGCTATAGCAATCAGCCCCAGCATTTT. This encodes CAISESMGGYSNQPQHF.

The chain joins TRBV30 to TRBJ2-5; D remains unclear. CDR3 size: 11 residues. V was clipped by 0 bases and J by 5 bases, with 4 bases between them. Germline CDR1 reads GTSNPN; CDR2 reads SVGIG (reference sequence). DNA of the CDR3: TGTGCCTGGAGTGTTATGGAGACCCAGTACTTC. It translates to CAWSVMETQYF.

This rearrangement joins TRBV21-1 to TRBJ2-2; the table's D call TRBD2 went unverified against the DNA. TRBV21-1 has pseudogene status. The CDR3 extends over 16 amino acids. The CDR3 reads CASSKGRGAGTGELFF. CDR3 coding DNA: TGTGCCAGCAGCAAAGGGCGGGGCGCCGGGACCGGGGAGCTGTTTTTT.

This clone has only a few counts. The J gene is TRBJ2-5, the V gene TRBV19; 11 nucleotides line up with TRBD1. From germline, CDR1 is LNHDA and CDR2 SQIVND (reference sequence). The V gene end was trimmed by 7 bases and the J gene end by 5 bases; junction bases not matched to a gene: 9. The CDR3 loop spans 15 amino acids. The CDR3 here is CASTLGQGATETQYF. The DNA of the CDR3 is TGTGCCAGTACCCTAGGACAGGGGGCGACGGAGACCCAGTACTTC.